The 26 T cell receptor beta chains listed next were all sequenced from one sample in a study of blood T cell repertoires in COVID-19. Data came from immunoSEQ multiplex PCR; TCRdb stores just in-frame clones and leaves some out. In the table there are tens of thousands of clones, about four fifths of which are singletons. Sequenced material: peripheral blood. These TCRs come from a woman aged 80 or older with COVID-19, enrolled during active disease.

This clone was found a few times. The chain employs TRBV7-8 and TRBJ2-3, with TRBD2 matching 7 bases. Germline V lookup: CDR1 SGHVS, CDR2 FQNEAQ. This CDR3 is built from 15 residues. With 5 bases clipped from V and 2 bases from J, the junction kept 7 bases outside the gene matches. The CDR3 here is CASSPPSGLTDTQYF. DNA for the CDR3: TGTGCCAGCAGCCCCCCTAGCGGACTCACAGATACGCAGTATTTT.

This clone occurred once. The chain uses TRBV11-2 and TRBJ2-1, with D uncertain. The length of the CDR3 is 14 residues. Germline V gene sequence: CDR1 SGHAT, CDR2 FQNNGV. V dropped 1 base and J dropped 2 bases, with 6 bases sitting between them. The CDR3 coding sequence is TGTGCCAGCAGCTTAGGGGCCACCTACAATGAGCAGTTCTTC. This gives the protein CASSLGATYNEQFF.

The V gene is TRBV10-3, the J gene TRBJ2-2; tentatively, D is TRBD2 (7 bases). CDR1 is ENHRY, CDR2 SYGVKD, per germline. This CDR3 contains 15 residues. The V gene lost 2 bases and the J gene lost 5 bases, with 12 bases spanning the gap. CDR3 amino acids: CAISEGRGRTGELFF. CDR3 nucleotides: TGTGCCATCAGTGAGGGGAGGGGGAGAACCGGGGAGCTGTTTTTT.

CDR3 residues: CASSPLGGGRGDTQYF. CDR3 DNA sequence: TGTGCCAGCAGCCCTCTGGGGGGCGGGAGAGGAGATACGCAGTATTTT. The chain carries TRBV3-1 (or the pseudogene TRBV3-2) and TRBJ2-3, with D possibly TRBD2 on 7 matching bases. This CDR3 spans 16 amino acids. Germline values: CDR1 LGHDT, CDR2 YNNKEL (reference sequence). With 4 bases removed from V and 5 bases from J, the gap between germline ends came to 19 bases.

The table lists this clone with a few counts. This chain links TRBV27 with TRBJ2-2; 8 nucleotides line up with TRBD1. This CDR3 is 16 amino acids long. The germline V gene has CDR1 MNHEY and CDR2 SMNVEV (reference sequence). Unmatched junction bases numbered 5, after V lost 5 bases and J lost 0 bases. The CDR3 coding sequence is TGTGCCAGCAGTCTAAGACAGGGGACGAACACCGGGGAGCTGTTTTTT. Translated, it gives CASSLRQGTNTGELFF.

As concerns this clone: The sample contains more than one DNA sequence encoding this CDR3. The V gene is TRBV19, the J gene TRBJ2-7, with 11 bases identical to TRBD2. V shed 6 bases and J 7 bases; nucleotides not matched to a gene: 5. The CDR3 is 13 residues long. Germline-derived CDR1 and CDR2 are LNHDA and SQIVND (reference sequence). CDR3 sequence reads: CASRLAGVEEQYF. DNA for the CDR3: TGTGCCAGTAGACTAGCGGGAGTCGAAGAGCAGTACTTC.

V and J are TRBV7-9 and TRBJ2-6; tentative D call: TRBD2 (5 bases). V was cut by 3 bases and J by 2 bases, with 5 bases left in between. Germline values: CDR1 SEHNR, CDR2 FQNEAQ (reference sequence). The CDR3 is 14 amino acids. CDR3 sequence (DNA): TGTGCCAGCAGCTTCGGGGCTGGGGCCAACGTCCTGACTTTC. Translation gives CASSFGAGANVLTF.

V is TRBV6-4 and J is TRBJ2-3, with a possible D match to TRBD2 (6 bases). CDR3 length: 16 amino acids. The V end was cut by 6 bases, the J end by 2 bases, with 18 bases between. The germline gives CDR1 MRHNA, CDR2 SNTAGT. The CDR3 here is CASSLLPGEYTDTQYF. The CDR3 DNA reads TGTGCCAGCAGCTTACTCCCGGGGGAGTACACAGATACGCAGTATTTT.

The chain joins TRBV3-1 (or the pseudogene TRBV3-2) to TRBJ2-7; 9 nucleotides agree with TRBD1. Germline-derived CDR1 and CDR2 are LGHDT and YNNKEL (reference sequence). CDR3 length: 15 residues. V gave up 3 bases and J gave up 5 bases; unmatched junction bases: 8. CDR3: CASSQAGTGLNEQYF. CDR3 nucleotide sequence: TGTGCCAGCAGCCAGGCCGGGACAGGGTTGAACGAGCAGTACTTC.

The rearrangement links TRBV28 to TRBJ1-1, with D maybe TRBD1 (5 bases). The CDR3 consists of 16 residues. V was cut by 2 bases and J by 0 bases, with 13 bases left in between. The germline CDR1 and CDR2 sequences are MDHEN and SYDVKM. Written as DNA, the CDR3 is TGTGCCAGCAGTTTAAGGAAGGGGCCTTTGAACACTGAAGCTTTCTTT. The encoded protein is CASSLRKGPLNTEAFF.

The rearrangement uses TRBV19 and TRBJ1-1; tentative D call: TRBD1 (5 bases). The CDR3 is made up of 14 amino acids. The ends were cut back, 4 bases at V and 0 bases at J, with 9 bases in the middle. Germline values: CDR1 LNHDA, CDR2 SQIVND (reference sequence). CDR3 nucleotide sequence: TGTGCCAGTAGTACCCAGACAGTGAACACTGAAGCTTTCTTT. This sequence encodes CASSTQTVNTEAFF.

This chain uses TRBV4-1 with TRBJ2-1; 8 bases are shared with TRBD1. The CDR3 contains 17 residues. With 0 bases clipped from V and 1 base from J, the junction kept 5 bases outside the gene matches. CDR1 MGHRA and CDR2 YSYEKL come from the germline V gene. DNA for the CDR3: TGCGCCAGCAGCCAAGATCTGAGACAGGGGTCCTACAATGAGCAGTTCTTC. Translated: CASSQDLRQGSYNEQFF.

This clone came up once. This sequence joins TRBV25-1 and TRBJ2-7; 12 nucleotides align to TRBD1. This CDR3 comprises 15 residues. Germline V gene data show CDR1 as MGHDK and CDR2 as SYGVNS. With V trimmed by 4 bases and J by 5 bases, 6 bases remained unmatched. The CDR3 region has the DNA TGTGCCAGCAGTGCCCACGGGACAGGGGGCCACGAGCAGTACTTC. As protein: CASSAHGTGGHEQYF.

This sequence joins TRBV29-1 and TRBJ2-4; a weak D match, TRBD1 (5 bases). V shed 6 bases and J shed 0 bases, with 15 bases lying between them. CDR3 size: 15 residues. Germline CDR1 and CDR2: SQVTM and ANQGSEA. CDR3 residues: CSVQDSRLAKNIQYF. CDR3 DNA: TGCAGCGTCCAAGACAGTAGGTTAGCCAAAAACATTCAGTACTTC.

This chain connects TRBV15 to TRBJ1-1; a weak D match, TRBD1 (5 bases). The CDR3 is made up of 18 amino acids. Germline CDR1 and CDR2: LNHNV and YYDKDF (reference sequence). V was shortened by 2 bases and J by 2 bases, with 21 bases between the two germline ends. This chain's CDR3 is CATSRSYLLREFNTEAFF. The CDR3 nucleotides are TGTGCCACCAGCAGATCGTACTTACTCAGGGAATTCAACACTGAAGCTTTCTTT.

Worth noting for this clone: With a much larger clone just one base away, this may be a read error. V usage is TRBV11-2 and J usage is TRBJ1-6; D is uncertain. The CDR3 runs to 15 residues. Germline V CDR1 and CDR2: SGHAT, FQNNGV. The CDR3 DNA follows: TGTGCCAGCAGCTTAGGTCAGACAAATAATTCACTCCTCCACTTT. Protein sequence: CASSLGQTNNSLLHF. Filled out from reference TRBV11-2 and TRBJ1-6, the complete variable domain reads EAGVAQSPRYKIIEKRQSVAFWCNPISGHATLYWYQQILGQGPKLLIQFQNNGVVDDSQLPKDRFSAERLKGVDSTLKIQPAKLEDSAVYLCASSLGQTNNSLLHFGNGTRLTVT.

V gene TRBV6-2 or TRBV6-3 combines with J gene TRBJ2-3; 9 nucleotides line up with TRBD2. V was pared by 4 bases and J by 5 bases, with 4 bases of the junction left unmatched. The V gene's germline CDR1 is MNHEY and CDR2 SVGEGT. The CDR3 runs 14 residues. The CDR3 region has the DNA TGTGCCAGCAGTTTTAGCGGGAGTATAGATACGCAGTATTTT. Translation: CASSFSGSIDTQYF.

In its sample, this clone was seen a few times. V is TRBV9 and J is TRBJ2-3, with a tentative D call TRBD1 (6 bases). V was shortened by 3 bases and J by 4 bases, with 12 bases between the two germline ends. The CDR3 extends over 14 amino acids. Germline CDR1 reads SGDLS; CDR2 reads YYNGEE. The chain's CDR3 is CASSESGVPDTQYF. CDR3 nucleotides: TGTGCCAGCAGCGAGTCAGGGGTCCCAGATACGCAGTATTTT.

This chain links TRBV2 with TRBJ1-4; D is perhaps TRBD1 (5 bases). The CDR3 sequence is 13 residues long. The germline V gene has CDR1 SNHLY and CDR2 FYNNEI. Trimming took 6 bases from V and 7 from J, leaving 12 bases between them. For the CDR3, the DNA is TGTGCCAGCAGCGGGGGGGAGGGTGAAAAACTGTTTTTT. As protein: CASSGGEGEKLFF.

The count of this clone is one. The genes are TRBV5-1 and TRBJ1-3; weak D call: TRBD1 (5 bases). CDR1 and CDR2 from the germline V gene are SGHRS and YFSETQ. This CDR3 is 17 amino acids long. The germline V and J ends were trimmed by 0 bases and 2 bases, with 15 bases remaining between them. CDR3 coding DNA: TGCGCCAGCAGCTTGGAAGCCGCAGCAGGGACTGGAAACACCATATATTTT. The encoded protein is CASSLEAAAGTGNTIYF.

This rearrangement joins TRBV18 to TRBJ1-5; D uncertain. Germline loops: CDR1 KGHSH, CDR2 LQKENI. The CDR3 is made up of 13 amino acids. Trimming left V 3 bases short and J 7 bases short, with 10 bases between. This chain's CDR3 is CASSPATRQPQHF. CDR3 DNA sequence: TGTGCCAGCTCACCGGCCACGCGGCAGCCCCAGCATTTT.

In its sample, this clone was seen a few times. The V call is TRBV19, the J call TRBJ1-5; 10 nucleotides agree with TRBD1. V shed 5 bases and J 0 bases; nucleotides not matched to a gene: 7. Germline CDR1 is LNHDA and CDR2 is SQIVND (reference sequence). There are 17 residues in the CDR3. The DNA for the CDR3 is TGTGCCAGTAGTGGAGGACAGGGGGAGAATAGCAATCAGCCCCAGCATTTT. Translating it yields CASSGGQGENSNQPQHF.

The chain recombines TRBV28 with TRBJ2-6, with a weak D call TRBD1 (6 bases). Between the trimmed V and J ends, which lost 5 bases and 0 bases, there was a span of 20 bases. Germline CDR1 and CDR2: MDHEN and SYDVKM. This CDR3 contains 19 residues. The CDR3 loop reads CASSPRTVSYPSGANVLTF. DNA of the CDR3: TGTGCCAGCAGTCCCCGGACAGTTTCCTACCCCTCTGGGGCCAACGTCCTGACTTTC.

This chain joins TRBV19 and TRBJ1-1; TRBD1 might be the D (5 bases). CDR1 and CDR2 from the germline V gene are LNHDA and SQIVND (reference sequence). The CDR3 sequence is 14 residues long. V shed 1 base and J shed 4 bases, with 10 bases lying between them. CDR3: CASSIVSRGTEAFF. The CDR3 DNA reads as TGTGCCAGTAGTATAGTCTCAAGGGGCACTGAAGCTTTCTTT.

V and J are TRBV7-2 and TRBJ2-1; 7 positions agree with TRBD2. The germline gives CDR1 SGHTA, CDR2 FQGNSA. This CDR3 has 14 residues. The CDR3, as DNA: TGTGCTGGAGGGAGGGATAGCTCCTACAATGAGCAGTTCTTC. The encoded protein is CAGGRDSSYNEQFF.

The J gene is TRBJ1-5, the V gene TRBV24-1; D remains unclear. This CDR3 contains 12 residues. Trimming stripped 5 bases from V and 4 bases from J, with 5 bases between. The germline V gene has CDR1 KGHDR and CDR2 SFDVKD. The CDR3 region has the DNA TGTGCCACCAGTGGGCAGAATCAGCCCCAGCATTTT. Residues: CATSGQNQPQHF.